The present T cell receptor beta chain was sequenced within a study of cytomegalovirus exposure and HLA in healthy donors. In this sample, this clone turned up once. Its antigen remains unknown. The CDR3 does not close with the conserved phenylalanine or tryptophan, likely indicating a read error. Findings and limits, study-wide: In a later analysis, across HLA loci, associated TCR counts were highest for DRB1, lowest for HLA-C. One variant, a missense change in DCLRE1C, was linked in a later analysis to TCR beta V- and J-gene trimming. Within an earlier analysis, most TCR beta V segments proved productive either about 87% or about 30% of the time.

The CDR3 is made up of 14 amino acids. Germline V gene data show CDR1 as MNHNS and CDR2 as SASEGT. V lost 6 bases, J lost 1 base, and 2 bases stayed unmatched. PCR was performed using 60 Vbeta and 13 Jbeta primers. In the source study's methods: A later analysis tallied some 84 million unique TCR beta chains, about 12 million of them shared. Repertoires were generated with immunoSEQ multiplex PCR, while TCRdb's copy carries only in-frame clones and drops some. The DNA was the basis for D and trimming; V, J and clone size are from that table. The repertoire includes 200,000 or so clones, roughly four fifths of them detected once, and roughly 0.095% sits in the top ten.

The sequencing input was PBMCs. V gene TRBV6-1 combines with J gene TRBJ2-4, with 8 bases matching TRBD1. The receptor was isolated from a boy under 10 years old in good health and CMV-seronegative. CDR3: CASSRGPAKNIQYL. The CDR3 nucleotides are TGTGCCAGCAGCAGGGGGCCGGCCAAAAACATTCAGTACCTC.